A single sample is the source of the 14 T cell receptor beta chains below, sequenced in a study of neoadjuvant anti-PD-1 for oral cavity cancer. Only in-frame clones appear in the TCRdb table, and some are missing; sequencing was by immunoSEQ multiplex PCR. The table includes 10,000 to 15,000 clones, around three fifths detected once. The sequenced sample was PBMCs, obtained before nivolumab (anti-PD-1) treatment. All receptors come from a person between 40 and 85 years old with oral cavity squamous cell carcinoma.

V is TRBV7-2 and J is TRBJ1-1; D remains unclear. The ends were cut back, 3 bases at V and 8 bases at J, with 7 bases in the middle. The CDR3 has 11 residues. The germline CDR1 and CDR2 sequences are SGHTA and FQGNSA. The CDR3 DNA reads TGTGCCAGCAGCTTTATTGGAGAAGCTTTCTTT. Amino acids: CASSFIGEAFF.

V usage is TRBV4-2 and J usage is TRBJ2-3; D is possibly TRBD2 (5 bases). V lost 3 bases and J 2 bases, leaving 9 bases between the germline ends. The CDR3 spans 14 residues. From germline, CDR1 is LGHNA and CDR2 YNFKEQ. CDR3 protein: CASSQTTNTDTQYF. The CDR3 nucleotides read TGTGCCAGCAGCCAGACGACTAACACAGATACGCAGTATTTT.

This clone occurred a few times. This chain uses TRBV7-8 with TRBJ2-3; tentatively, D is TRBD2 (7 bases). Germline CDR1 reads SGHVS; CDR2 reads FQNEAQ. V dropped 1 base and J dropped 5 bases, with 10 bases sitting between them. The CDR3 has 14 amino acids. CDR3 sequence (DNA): TGTGCCAGCAGCTTAGGGCGGGGGCTAGATACGCAGTATTTT. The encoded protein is CASSLGRGLDTQYF.

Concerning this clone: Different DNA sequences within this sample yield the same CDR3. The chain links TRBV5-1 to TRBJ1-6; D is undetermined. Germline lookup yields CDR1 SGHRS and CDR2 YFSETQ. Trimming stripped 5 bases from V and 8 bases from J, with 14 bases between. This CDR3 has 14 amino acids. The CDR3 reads CASSNAGFDSPLHF. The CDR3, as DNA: TGCGCCAGCAGTAACGCGGGGTTTGATTCACCCCTCCACTTT.

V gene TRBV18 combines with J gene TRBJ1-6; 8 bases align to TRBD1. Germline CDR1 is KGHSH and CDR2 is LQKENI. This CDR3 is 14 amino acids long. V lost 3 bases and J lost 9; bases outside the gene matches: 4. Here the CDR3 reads CASSPETGASPLHF. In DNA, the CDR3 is TGTGCCAGCTCACCTGAGACAGGGGCTTCACCCCTCCACTTT.

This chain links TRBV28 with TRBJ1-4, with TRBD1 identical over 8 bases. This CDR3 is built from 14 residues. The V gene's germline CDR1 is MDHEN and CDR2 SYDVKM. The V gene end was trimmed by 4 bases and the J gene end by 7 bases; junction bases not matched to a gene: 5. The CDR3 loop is CASSSDRVGEKLFF. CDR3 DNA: TGTGCCAGCAGTTCGGACAGGGTTGGTGAAAAACTGTTTTTT.

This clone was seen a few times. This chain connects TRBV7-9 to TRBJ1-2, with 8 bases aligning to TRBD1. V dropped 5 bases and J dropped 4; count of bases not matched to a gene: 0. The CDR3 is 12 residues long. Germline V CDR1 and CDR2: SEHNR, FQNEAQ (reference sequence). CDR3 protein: CASSGQGYGYTF. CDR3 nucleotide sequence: TGTGCCAGCAGCGGACAGGGCTATGGCTACACCTTC. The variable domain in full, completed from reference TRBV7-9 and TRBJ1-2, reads DTGVSQNPRHKITKRGQNVTFRCDPISEHNRLYWYRQTLGQGPEFLTYFQNEAQLEKSRLLSDRFSAERPKGSFSTLEIQRTEQGDSAMYLCASSGQGYGYTFGSGTRLTVV.

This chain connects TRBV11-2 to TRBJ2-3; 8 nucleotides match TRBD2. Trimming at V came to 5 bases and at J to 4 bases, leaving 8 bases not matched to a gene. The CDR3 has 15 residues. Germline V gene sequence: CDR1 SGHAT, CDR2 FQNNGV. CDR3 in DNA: TGTGCCAGCAGCCTCGTAGCGGGATTTCCAGATACGCAGTATTTT. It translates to CASSLVAGFPDTQYF. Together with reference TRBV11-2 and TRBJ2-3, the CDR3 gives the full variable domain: EAGVAQSPRYKIIEKRQSVAFWCNPISGHATLYWYQQILGQGPKLLIQFQNNGVVDDSQLPKDRFSAERLKGVDSTLKIQPAKLEDSAVYLCASSLVAGFPDTQYFGPGTRLTVL.

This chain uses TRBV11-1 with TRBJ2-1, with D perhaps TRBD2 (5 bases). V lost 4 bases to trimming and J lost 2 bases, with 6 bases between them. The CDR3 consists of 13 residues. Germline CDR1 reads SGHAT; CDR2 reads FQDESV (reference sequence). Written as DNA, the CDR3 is TGTGCCAGCAGCTACGGGACCTACAATGAGCAGTTCTTC. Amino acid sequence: CASSYGTYNEQFF.

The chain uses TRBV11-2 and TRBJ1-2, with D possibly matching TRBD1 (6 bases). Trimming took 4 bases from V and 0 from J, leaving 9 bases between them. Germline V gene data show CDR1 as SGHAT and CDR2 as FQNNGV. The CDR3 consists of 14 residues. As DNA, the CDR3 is TGTGCCAGCAGCTGGACAGAGTCTAACTATGGCTACACCTTC. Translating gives CASSWTESNYGYTF.

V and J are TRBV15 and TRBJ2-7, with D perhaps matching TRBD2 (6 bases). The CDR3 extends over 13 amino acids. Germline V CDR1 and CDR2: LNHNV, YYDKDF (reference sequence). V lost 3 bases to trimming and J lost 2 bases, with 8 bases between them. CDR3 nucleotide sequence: TGTGCCACCAGCAGGCGGGGAGCCTACGAGCAGTACTTC. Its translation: CATSRRGAYEQYF. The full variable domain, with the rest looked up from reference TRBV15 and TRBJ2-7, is DAMVIQNPRYQVTQFGKPVTLSCSQTLNHNVMYWYQQKSSQAPKLLFHYYDKDFNNEADTPDNFQSRRPNTSFCFLDIRSPGLGDTAMYLCATSRRGAYEQYFGPGTRLTVT.

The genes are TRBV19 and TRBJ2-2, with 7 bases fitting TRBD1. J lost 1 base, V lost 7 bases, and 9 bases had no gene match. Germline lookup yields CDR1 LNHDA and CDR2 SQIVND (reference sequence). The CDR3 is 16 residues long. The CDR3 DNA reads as TGTGCCAGTACCCCTGGGGGACAGCGGAACACCGGGGAGCTGTTTTTT. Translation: CASTPGGQRNTGELFF.

CDR3 nucleotides: TGTGCCAGCAGCCCCCAAACTAGCGGGGTCGGCGAGCAGTACTTC. Encoded protein: CASSPQTSGVGEQYF. This chain links TRBV7-2 with TRBJ2-7; 10 bases are shared with TRBD2. Germline CDR1 is SGHTA and CDR2 is FQGNSA. Trimming removed 5 bases from V and 6 bases from J; junction bases left unmatched: 10. The CDR3 runs to 15 residues.

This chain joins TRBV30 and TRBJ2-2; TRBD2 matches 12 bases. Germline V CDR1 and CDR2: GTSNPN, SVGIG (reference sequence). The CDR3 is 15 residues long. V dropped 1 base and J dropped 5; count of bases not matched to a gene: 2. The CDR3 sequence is CAWSGLAGVTGELFF. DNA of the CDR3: TGTGCCTGGAGTGGACTAGCGGGAGTAACCGGGGAGCTGTTTTTT. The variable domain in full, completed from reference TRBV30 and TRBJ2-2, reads SQTIHQWPATLVQPVGSPLSLECTVEGTSNPNLYWYRQAAGRGLQLLFYSVGIGQISSEVPQNLSASRPQDRQFILSSKKLLLSDSGFYLCAWSGLAGVTGELFFGEGSRLTVL.